One and the same sample provided the 28 T cell receptor delta chains below, sequenced in a study of γδ T cells in repeated Plasmodium falciparum infection. TCRdb redid clone calling on the multiplex PCR reads using CATT. The sample carries about 93,000 delta-chain clones, 0.95% to 1% recorded once. Flow sorting of PBMC yielded separate Vgamma9/Vdelta2+ and Vdelta2-negative gammadelta T cell populations for bulk repertoire analysis. Sequenced: gamma-delta T cells from blood. Every receptor here comes from a pool of human donors (malaria-infected and uninfected, not separated).

There are many counts of this clone. TCRdb assigns this DNA the protein of a much larger clone, which departs from its translation at residue 6; this likely reflects a read error, and the protein shown comes from translating the DNA. For the CDR3, the DNA is TGTGCCTGTGACACCATTAACCGGGAGTCCACAACCGATAAACTCATCTTT. Translation: CACDTINRESTTDKLIF. This sequence joins TRDV2 and TRDJ1; D is ambiguous. Deletions cut 0 bases from V and 2 bases from J, with 18 bases between. The CDR3 runs to 17 residues. Germline-derived CDR1 and CDR2 are GEAIGNYY and EKD.

This clone was picked up a small number of times. TCRdb's entry gives the protein of a much larger clone, which mismatches this DNA's translation at residue 17, likely from a read error; the protein reported here is translated from the DNA. For the V gene the call is TRDV2; the J gene has no call; TRDD3, the D gene given by the table, was not confirmed from the DNA. Germline lookup yields CDR1 GEAIGNYY and CDR2 EKD. The CDR3 extends over 18 amino acids. CDR3 coding DNA: TGTGCCTGTGACTCCAAACTGGGGGATACCGGGTACACCGATAAACTCACCTTT. Its translation: CACDSKLGDTGYTDKLTF.

Points on this clone: Since a far larger clone is one base different, this is likely a read error. Other DNA sequences in the same sample also yield this CDR3. The V gene is TRDV1, the J gene TRDJ1; 8 positions match TRDD2. The J gene was missing in TCRdb and was found by matching the end of the DNA to germline. CDR3 length: 21 residues. Per germline, CDR1 TSWWSYY and CDR2 QGS. As DNA, the CDR3 is TGCGCTCTTGGGGACTCTTCCTACGGGAATGGGGTCATATGTGTCACCGATAAACTCATCTTT. Amino acid sequence: CALGDSSYGNGVICVTDKLIF.

This clone occurred many times. The protein recorded in TCRdb matches a much larger clone and deviates from this DNA's translation at residue 15, suggesting a read error; the protein here is obtained by translating the DNA. This chain joins TRAV38-2/DV8 and TRDJ1, with 9 positions matching TRDD2. Since TCRdb gives no J gene, matching the DNA to germline was used here to assign it. V shed 7 bases, J shed 3 bases, and the junction held 25 bases outside the gene matches. CDR3 length: 20 amino acids. Germline assignment: CDR1 TSESDYY and CDR2 QEAYKQQN. The CDR3 nucleotides read TGTGCTTATTTACCTTCCTACAAGGGAATAAATATTGTCTACGCCGATAAACTCATCTTT. Its translation: CAYLPSYKGINIVYADKLIF.

The table lists this clone with a few counts. TCRdb's entry gives the protein of a much larger clone, which mismatches this DNA's translation at residue 12, likely from a read error; the protein reported here is translated from the DNA. V gene TRDV2 combines with J gene TRDJ3; tentatively, D is TRDD3 (5 bases). Germline V gene lookup returns CDR1 GEAIGNYY and CDR2 EKD. This CDR3 contains 19 residues. CDR3 bases: TGTGCCTGTGACACGGGTGGGGCCCTTAGCTCCCGGGACACCCGACAGATGTTTTTC. Protein product: CACDTGGALSSRDTRQMFF.

This clone showed up just a few times. TCRdb shows a much larger clone's protein in place of this DNA's translation, and the two differ at residue 8, likely through a read error; the protein shown is translated from the DNA. The chain couples TRDV2 to TRDJ1, with 13 bases identical to TRDD3. Because TCRdb records no J gene, it was assigned here through a match of the DNA to germline. Germline assignment: CDR1 GEAIGNYY and CDR2 EKD. Unmatched junction bases numbered 12, after V lost 3 bases and J lost 0 bases. CDR3 length: 19 amino acids. Here the CDR3 reads CACDPIPRLGDTDTDKLIF. The CDR3 DNA reads as TGTGCCTGTGACCCCATACCCAGACTGGGGGATACGGACACCGATAAACTCATCTTT.

The table lists this clone with many counts. The TCRdb record carries a much larger clone's protein, which differs from this DNA's translation at residue 15; a read error is the likely cause, and the protein listed here is the DNA translation. V gene TRDV2 combines with J gene TRDJ1; D gene unclear. The CDR3 is made up of 16 amino acids. Germline assignment: CDR1 GEAIGNYY and CDR2 EKD. CDR3 in DNA: TGTGCCTGTGACAAAGGGACCCTGAAGTACACCGATAAACTCACCTTT. It translates to CACDKGTLKYTDKLTF.

In this sample, this clone turned up many times. This DNA's translation differs at residue 9 from TCRdb's protein, which comes from a much larger clone; a read error is likely, and the protein shown is translated from the DNA. The rearrangement joins TRDV2 to TRDJ1; a possible D gene is TRDD3 (5 bases). The germline CDR1 and CDR2 sequences are GEAIGNYY and EKD. Trimming cost V 0 bases and J 3 bases, with 22 bases left between them. The CDR3 loop spans 18 amino acids. The CDR3, as DNA: TGTGCCTGTGACACCGTCGGTACTGAGGGATCCCTCCCCGATAAACTCATCTTT. This sequence encodes CACDTVGTEGSLPDKLIF.

This clone has just a few counts. The translation of this DNA and the TCRdb protein of a much larger clone differ at residue 16, probably owing to a read error; the protein shown here is translated from the DNA. No J gene was assigned, while the V gene was called as TRDV2; the table's TRDD3 call for D was not verified on the DNA. Per the germline V gene, CDR1 is GEAIGNYY and CDR2 is EKD. The CDR3 consists of 18 residues. DNA for the CDR3: TGTGCCTGTGACACCGTTGCGGATGCAGCCTGGGACACCCGACAGGTGTTTTTC. This encodes CACDTVADAAWDTRQVFF.

As to this clone: TCRdb's listed protein matches a much larger clone and diverges from this DNA's translation at residue 10, likely through a read error; the protein shown comes from the DNA. The chain combines TRDV1 with TRDJ1, with 9 positions matching TRDD3. Germline CDR1 reads TSWWSYY; CDR2 reads QGS. This CDR3 has 15 amino acids. V dropped 3 bases and J dropped 3; count of bases not matched to a gene: 5. For the CDR3, the DNA is TGTGCTCTTGGGGAGAGGTGGGGGATAGCCGATAAACTCATCTTT. It translates to CALGERWGIADKLIF.

This clone was recorded a few times. The protein TCRdb lists belongs to a much larger clone and differs from this DNA's translation at residue 4, which points to a read error; the protein shown is made from the DNA. The V and J genes are TRDV2 and TRDJ1, with 11 bases identical to TRDD3. This CDR3 spans 17 amino acids. Trimming removed 5 bases from V and 3 bases from J; junction bases left unmatched: 13. The germline gives CDR1 GEAIGNYY, CDR2 EKD. In DNA, the CDR3 is TGTGCCTGTGCCCCCGTCGGTCTGGGGGATACATCCGATAAACTCATCTTT. Its protein product is CACAPVGLGDTSDKLIF.

This clone was seen only a few times. A far larger clone is just one base off, so this is likely a read error. This CDR3 is also generated by other DNA sequences in the sample. CDR3 loop: CALGERFLAPGIPAKLIF. The CDR3 nucleotides read TGTGCTCTTGGGGAACGGTTCCTAGCCCCTGGAATCCCAGCGAAGCTCATCTTT. The J gene has no call, while the V gene is TRDV1; whether TRDD3, the table's D call, matches the DNA was not checked. The germline gives CDR1 TSWWSYY, CDR2 QGS. The CDR3 spans 18 residues.

This clone was picked up a small number of times. The TCRdb protein, from a much larger clone, departs from this DNA's translation at residue 8, likely by read error; the protein shown derives from the DNA. The CDR3 region is CALGGTHPPTINPWSHDKLIF. The CDR3 coding sequence is TGTGCTCTTGGGGGGACACACCCTCCCACGATAAACCCCTGGTCCCACGATAAACTCATCTTT. This sequence joins TRDV1 and TRDJ1, with D uncertain. TCRdb supplies no J gene; here it was assigned by aligning the nucleotide sequence to germline. V lost 4 bases and J lost 4, with 34 bases in between. The CDR3 spans 21 residues. Germline assignment: CDR1 TSWWSYY and CDR2 QGS.

This sequence joins TRDV3 and TRDJ1; the match to TRDD3 covers 11 bases. The J gene, missing from TCRdb, was assigned here through DNA to germline matching. Looked up from germline, CDR1 is TVYSNPD and CDR2 is GDNSRS (reference sequence). This CDR3 region has 22 residues. V lost 4 bases to trimming and J lost 3 bases; unmatched junction nucleotides: 31. The CDR3 loop reads CASPGLPNDRVWGIQWSDKLIF. The CDR3 DNA is TGTGCCTCGCCCGGCCTTCCTAACGACCGAGTCTGGGGGATACAATGGTCCGATAAACTCATCTTT.

This clone occurred a few times. A read error is the likely source, as a far larger clone sits one nucleotide away. At the DNA level, this CDR3 is encoded by other sequences in the same sample as well. The chain is built from TRAV36/DV7 and TRDJ1; 11 bases match TRDD3. This CDR3 spans 16 amino acids. CDR1 VTNFRS and CDR2 LTSSGIE come from the germline V gene (reference sequence). This chain's CDR3 is CAVSNTGGYYTDKLIF. The CDR3 DNA is TGTGCTGTGTCCAATACTGGGGGATATTACACTGATAAACTCATCTTT.

The table lists this clone with a few counts. Since a far larger clone is one base different, this is likely a read error. Different DNA sequences within this sample yield the same CDR3. This chain links TRDV1 with TRDJ1; 8 nucleotides line up with TRDD2. The CDR3 spans 22 residues. With V trimmed by 4 bases and J by 2 bases, 27 bases remained unmatched. Germline lookup yields CDR1 TSWWSYY and CDR2 QGS. DNA of the CDR3: TGTGCTCTTGGGGGACTTCCTACCGATAGTTGGGGGTACCCCCCAATTACCGATAAACTCATCTTT. It yields the protein CALGGLPTDSWGYPPITDKLIF.

Comment on this clone: TCRdb's protein for this DNA is that of a much larger clone and differs from the translation at residue 14, likely a read error; the protein shown is the DNA translation. V gene TRDV3 combines with J gene TRDJ1; D possibly uses TRDD2 or TRDD3 (6 bases each). The J gene, absent from TCRdb, was called here by matching the DNA to germline. Germline V gives CDR1 TVYSNPD, CDR2 GDNSRS (reference sequence). This CDR3 contains 17 residues. DNA for the CDR3: TGTGCCTTTGTCGCTCAACTGGGTGCCTTCCACACCGATGAACTCATCTTT. Translated, it gives CAFVAQLGAFHTDELIF. Complete variable domain (other parts from reference TRDV3 and TRDJ1): CDKVTQSSPDQTVASGSEVVLLCTYDTVYSNPDLFWYRIRPDYSFQFVFYGDNSRSEGADFTQGRFSVKHILTQKAFHLVISPVRTEDSATYYCAFVAQLGAFHTDELIFGKGTRVTVEP.

At least ten counts were recorded for this clone. The V call is TRDV1, the J call TRDJ1; D not certain. Germline loops: CDR1 TSWWSYY, CDR2 QGS. Trimming left V 2 bases short and J 0 bases short, with 28 bases between. CDR3 length: 21 amino acids. The CDR3 DNA follows: TGTGCTCTTGGGGAATGTTCAGCAGAGGATTGTCGCTACTATTACACCGATAAACTCATCTTT. Translation gives CALGECSAEDCRYYYTDKLIF.

Details on this clone: The protein TCRdb lists belongs to a much larger clone and differs from this DNA's translation at residue 3, which points to a read error; the protein shown is made from the DNA. The V and J genes are TRDV1 and TRDJ1, with D uncertain. CDR1 TSWWSYY and CDR2 QGS come from the germline V gene. With 10 bases removed from V and 6 bases from J, the gap between germline ends came to 15 bases. The CDR3 has 12 residues. The CDR3 region has the DNA TGTGCTCGTGGTGTACTTAGGCATAAACTCATCTTT. The encoded protein is CARGVLRHKLIF.

As concerns this clone: The likely explanation is a read error, given a far larger clone one base away. Other DNA sequences within the sample encode an identical CDR3. The V gene corresponds to TRDV2; no J gene was called; the table's D call, TRDD3, was not checked against the DNA. CDR3 length: 19 amino acids. Germline CDR1 GEAIGNYY, CDR2 EKD. CDR3 sequence reads: CACDTVSFTGGPYTDKLIF. Written as DNA, the CDR3 is TGTGCCTGTGACACCGTCTCTTTTACTGGGGGTCCGTACACCGATAAACTCATCTTC.

A word on this clone: Sequence at one end of the junction differs from germline and may be a read error. The V gene is TRDV1, the J gene TRDJ2, with 9 bases aligning to TRDD2. Germline loops: CDR1 TSWWSYY, CDR2 QGS. CDR3 length: 22 amino acids. The DNA for the CDR3 is TGTGCTCTTGGGGAAGGGAGGCCTTCCTACTTTCGGGACCCAACTTTGACAGCACGACTCTTCTTT. Translating it yields CALGEGRPSYFRDPTLTARLFF.

This clone was seen only a few times. TCRdb shows a much larger clone's protein in place of this DNA's translation, and the two differ at residue 7, likely through a read error; the protein shown is translated from the DNA. This chain joins TRDV2 and TRDJ2; 12 nucleotides match TRDD3. No J gene is reported in TCRdb; it was inferred here by comparing the DNA with germline. CDR3 size: 18 residues. Germline CDR1 reads GEAIGNYY; CDR2 reads EKD. Germline trimming cut 3 bases from V and 0 bases from J; bases unmatched to any gene: 7. CDR3 in DNA: TGTGCCTGTGACGCCCTTGCTGGGGGATACGCTTTGACAGCACAACTCTTCTTT. This encodes CACDALAGGYALTAQLFF.

Ten or more counts support this clone. This likely came from a read error, as a far larger clone is one base away. The identical CDR3 is also encoded by other nucleotide sequences in the sample. This chain uses TRDV2 with TRDJ1; tentatively, D is TRDD3 (6 bases). Germline loops: CDR1 GEAIGNYY, CDR2 EKD. The CDR3 length is 16 residues. V lost 2 bases and J lost 1, with 16 bases in between. CDR3 protein: CACDILGDTLTDKLIF. In DNA, the CDR3 is TGTGCCTGTGACATACTGGGAGATACGCTCACCGATAAACTCATCTTT.

About this clone: A far larger clone is one nucleotide away, so this likely arose from a read error. Other nucleotide sequences in the sample specify the same CDR3. V and J are TRDV2 and TRDJ1, with TRDD3 matching 9 bases. Since TCRdb gives no J gene, matching the DNA to germline was used here to assign it. Germline CDR1 and CDR2: GEAIGNYY and EKD. V was pared by 0 bases and J by 0 bases, with 22 bases of the junction left unmatched. There are 22 residues in the CDR3. In DNA, the CDR3 is TGTGCCTGTGACACCGTTAAAGGAGTTAGCACCGGGGGATACCCCGACACCGATAAACTCATCTTT. Amino acid sequence: CACDTVKGVSTGGYPDTDKLIF.

This clone was seen ten or more times. This DNA's translation and the protein TCRdb lists, from a much larger clone, do not match at residue 4, likely due to a read error; the protein shown is translated from the DNA. This chain uses TRDV2 with TRDJ1, with a tentative D call TRDD3 (6 bases). No J gene was available from TCRdb, and it was assigned here by a germline match of the DNA. The CDR3 contains 17 residues. Germline V gene lookup returns CDR1 GEAIGNYY and CDR2 EKD. CDR3 DNA: TGTGCCTGTGGCACCCCTTGGGGGGAGCCTGACACCGATAAACTCATCTTT. Amino acids: CACGTPWGEPDTDKLIF.

This clone showed up just a few times. TCRdb's entry gives the protein of a much larger clone, which mismatches this DNA's translation at residue 16, likely from a read error; the protein reported here is translated from the DNA. This sequence joins TRDV1 and TRDJ1, with D possibly being TRDD3 (5 bases). TCRdb records no J gene; here it was assigned by comparing the DNA to germline. The CDR3 loop spans 22 amino acids. Germline lookup yields CDR1 TSWWSYY and CDR2 QGS. The germline V and J ends were trimmed by 0 bases and 4 bases, with 33 bases remaining between them. CDR3 loop: CALGELRFILRGPRPACDKLIF. The DNA for the CDR3 is TGTGCTCTTGGGGAACTTCGATTCATTTTGCGGGGGCCCCGCCCCGCTTGCGATAAACTCATCTTT.

This clone occurred once. CDR3 coding DNA: TGTGCCTGTGACACGAGGCTGGGGGATACGCGTAGTACCGATAAACTCATCTTT. Translated: CACDTRLGDTRSTDKLIF. V usage is TRDV2 and J usage is TRDJ1, with TRDD3 identical over 12 bases. TCRdb gives no J gene; it was assigned here by matching the DNA to germline. This CDR3 comprises 18 residues. The V and J ends lost 1 base and 2 bases, in that order; junction bases with no gene match: 10. Germline lookup yields CDR1 GEAIGNYY and CDR2 EKD.

This clone was seen a few times. The protein recorded in TCRdb matches a much larger clone and deviates from this DNA's translation at residue 4, suggesting a read error; the protein here is obtained by translating the DNA. J is TRDJ1 and V is TRDV2, with TRDD3 matching over 12 bases. Germline CDR1 is GEAIGNYY and CDR2 is EKD. The CDR3 has 16 residues. V was pared by 5 bases and J by 0 bases, with 6 bases of the junction left unmatched. The CDR3 DNA follows: TGTGCCTGTGGTCTACTGGGGGATACCTACACCGATAAACTCATCTTT. Protein sequence: CACGLLGDTYTDKLIF.